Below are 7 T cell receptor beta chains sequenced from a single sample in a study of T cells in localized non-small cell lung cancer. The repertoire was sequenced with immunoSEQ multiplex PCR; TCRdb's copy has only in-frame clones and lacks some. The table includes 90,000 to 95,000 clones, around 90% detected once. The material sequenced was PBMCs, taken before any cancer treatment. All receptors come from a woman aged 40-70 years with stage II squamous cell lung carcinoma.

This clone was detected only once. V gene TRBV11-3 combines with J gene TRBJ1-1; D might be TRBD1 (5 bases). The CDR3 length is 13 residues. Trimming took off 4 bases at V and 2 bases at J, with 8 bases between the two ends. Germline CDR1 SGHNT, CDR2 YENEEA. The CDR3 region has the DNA TGTGCCAGCAGCTCAGGGCCCAACACTGAAGCTTTCTTT. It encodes CASSSGPNTEAFF. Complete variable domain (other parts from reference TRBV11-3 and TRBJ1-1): EAGVVQSPRYKIIEKKQPVAFWCNPISGHNTLYWYLQNLGQGPELLIRYENEEAVDDSQLPKDRFSAERLKGVDSTLKIQPAELGDSAVYLCASSSGPNTEAFFGQGTRLTVV.

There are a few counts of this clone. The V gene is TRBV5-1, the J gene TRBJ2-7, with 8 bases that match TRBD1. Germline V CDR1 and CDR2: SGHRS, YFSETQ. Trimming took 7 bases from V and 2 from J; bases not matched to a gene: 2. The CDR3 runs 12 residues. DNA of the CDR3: TGCGCCAGCGGGACAGGAGCCTACGAGCAGTACTTC. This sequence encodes CASGTGAYEQYF.

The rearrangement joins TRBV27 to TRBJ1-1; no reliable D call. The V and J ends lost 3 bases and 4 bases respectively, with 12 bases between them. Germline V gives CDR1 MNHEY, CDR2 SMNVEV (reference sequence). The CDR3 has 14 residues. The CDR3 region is CASSFMGKGTEAFF. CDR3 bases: TGTGCCAGCAGTTTCATGGGTAAGGGCACTGAAGCTTTCTTT.

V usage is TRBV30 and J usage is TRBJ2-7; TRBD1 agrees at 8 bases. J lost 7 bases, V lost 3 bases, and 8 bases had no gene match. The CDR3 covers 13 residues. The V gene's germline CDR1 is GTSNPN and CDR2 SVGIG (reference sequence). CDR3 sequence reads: CAWRLDRGGEQYF. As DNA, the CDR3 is TGTGCCTGGAGGCTCGACAGGGGTGGGGAGCAGTACTTC.

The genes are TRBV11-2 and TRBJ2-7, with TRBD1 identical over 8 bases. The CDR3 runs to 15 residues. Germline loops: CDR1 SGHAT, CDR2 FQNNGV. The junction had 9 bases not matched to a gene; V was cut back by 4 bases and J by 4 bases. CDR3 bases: TGTGCCAGCAGCTCTAACCAGGGGGCCTTGTACGAGCAGTACTTC. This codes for CASSSNQGALYEQYF.

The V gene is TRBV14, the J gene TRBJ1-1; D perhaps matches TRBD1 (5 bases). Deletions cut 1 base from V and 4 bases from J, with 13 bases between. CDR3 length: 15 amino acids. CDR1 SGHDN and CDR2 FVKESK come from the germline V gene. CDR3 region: CASSQAMGPSTEAFF. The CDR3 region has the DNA TGTGCCAGCAGCCAAGCTATGGGGCCCTCCACTGAAGCTTTCTTT. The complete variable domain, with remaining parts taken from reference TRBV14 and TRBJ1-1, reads EAGVTQFPSHSVIEKGQTVTLRCDPISGHDNLYWYRRVMGKEIKFLLHFVKESKQDESGMPNNRFLAERTGGTYSTLKVQPAELEDSGVYFCASSQAMGPSTEAFFGQGTRLTVV.

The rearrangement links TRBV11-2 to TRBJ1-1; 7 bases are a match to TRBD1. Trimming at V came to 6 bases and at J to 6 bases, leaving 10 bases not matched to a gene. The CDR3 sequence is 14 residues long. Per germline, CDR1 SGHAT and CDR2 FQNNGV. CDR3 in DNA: TGTGCCAGCAGTTTTGCAGGGGGGAGGGCTGAAGCTTTCTTT. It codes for CASSFAGGRAEAFF.